Below are 3 T cell receptor beta chains sequenced from a single sample in a study of blood T cell repertoires in COVID-19. Clones were read by immunoSEQ multiplex PCR, and TCRdb kept only the in-frame ones, dropping some. The sample comprises some 150,000 clones, about 88% of which are singletons, and about 2.6% rests with the top ten. Sequencing input: peripheral blood. These receptor sequences come from a human donor with acute or convalescent COVID-19. The donor label of this sample is uncertain.

The chain combines TRBV3-1 (or the pseudogene TRBV3-2) with TRBJ1-2; the D gene is possibly TRBD1 (5 bases). Germline loops: CDR1 LGHDT, CDR2 YNNKEL (reference sequence). Trimming pared 3 bases from V and 2 bases from J, leaving 13 bases between. The CDR3 totals 15 residues. As DNA, the CDR3 is TGTGCCAGCAGCCAGGGATGGCAGGGCAACTATGGCTACACCTTC. It is translated as CASSQGWQGNYGYTF.

The rearrangement joins TRBV6-5 to TRBJ2-7, with a possible D match to TRBD2 (6 bases). The V end was cut by 5 bases, the J end by 1 base, with 12 bases between. The CDR3 extends over 14 amino acids. CDR1 is MNHEY and CDR2 is SVGAGI in the germline V gene. CDR3 loop: CASSHKRVSYEQYF. CDR3 DNA: TGTGCCAGCAGTCACAAGCGGGTTTCCTACGAGCAGTACTTC.

This sequence joins TRBV7-9 and TRBJ1-2; 8 bases are shared with TRBD1. Germline assignment: CDR1 SEHNR and CDR2 FQNEAQ (reference sequence). With V trimmed by 5 bases and J by 5 bases, 10 bases remained unmatched. The CDR3 has 15 residues. The CDR3 region is CASSRDGQGRYGYTF. The DNA of the CDR3 is TGTGCCAGCAGCCGGGACGGACAGGGCCGGTATGGCTACACCTTC.